There are a few counts of the clone carrying this TCR beta chain. These data come from a study of blood T cell repertoires in COVID-19. About the research overall: T cells, B-cell-depleted T cells, or PBMCs supplied cDNA or gDNA.

Per germline, CDR1 MNHEY and CDR2 SVGAGI. The length of the CDR3 is 14 residues. Trimming cost V 6 bases and J 6 bases; bases outside gene matches: 3. Original handling: For nucleated cells, counts were estimated from reference gene primer amplification. TCRdb's table, derived via immunoSEQ multiplex PCR, lists solely in-frame clones and lacks some. Clone size and V and J calls were adopted from that table, with D and trimming inferred from the DNA. Altogether 150,000 to 200,000 clones are present, around 72% being singletons, with the ten largest covering approximately 3%. This TCR derives from a woman at least 80 years old with acute or convalescent COVID-19. V usage is TRBV6-5 and J usage is TRBJ2-1; 12 bases are shared with TRBD2. Sequencing was done on a sample of peripheral blood. CDR3 nucleotide sequence: TGTGCCAGCAGACTAGCGGGAGGATCCAATGAGCAGTTCTTC. This codes for CASRLAGGSNEQFF.